This T cell receptor (beta chain) came from a study of cytomegalovirus exposure and HLA in healthy donors. General study findings and limits: Most TCR sequences were rare, but some public TCRs occurred in many donors. In most subjects, TCR beta sequences reportedly gave accurate predictions of HLA-A and HLA-B alleles. With high specificity and sensitivity, the classifier reportedly diagnosed cytomegalovirus status.

On this clone itself: Its antigen is not known.

PCR used 60 Vbeta primers and 13 Jbeta primers. Only in-frame clones appear in the TCRdb table, and some are missing; sequencing was by immunoSEQ multiplex PCR. The sample consists of 150,000 to 200,000 clones, roughly 65% of them appearing once. The CDR3 consists of 15 residues. Germline assignment: CDR1 SNHLY and CDR2 FYNNEI. V was shortened by 8 bases and J by 6 bases, with 17 bases between the two germline ends. The V call is TRBV2, the J call TRBJ1-6; a weak D match, TRBD1 (5 bases). Sequencing input: PBMCs. The clonotype comes from a man aged 18-30 years in good health and CMV-seropositive. DNA for the CDR3: TGTGCCAGCGCTAGTGCAGGGATGGGTAATTCACCCCTCCACTTT. Its translation is CASASAGMGNSPLHF.